The next 14 T cell receptor beta chains were all read from a single sample in a study of chemoradiotherapy in HPV16-positive cancers. Only in-frame clones appear in the TCRdb table, and some are missing; sequencing was by immunoSEQ multiplex PCR. The table records fewer than 40,000 clones, about four fifths of them present only once. Source: blood, taken from a patient who underwent chemoradiotherapy. These receptors came from a human donor with HPV-associated anogenital cancer.

The gene calls are TRBV15 and TRBJ2-1, with D perhaps matching TRBD1 (6 bases). The CDR3 has 15 residues. Germline CDR1 reads LNHNV; CDR2 reads YYDKDF (reference sequence). Trimming left V 3 bases short and J 5 bases short, with 14 bases between. CDR3 loop: CATSSFGQTDNEQFF. CDR3 bases: TGTGCCACCAGCAGTTTCGGACAGACAGACAATGAGCAGTTCTTC. Based on the CDR3 plus reference TRBV15 and TRBJ2-1, the full variable domain is DAMVIQNPRYQVTQFGKPVTLSCSQTLNHNVMYWYQQKSSQAPKLLFHYYDKDFNNEADTPDNFQSRRPNTSFCFLDIRSPGLGDTAMYLCATSSFGQTDNEQFFGPGTRLTVL.

The chain employs TRBV6-1 and TRBJ2-2; D unclear. The CDR3 has 14 amino acids. With 1 base removed from V and 1 base from J, the gap between germline ends came to 4 bases. Looked up from germline, CDR1 is MNHNS and CDR2 is SASEGT. The CDR3 DNA reads TGTGCCAGCAGTGAAGGACTGAACACCGGGGAGCTGTTTTTT. Residues: CASSEGLNTGELFF.

Concerning this clone: A read error may produce the germline difference seen at one junction end. The gene calls are TRBV18 and TRBJ2-7; 12 bases map to TRBD1. This CDR3 comprises 14 residues. Germline V lookup: CDR1 KGHSH, CDR2 LQKENI. The CDR3 sequence is CASSPGQGARERYF. DNA for the CDR3: TGTGCCAGCTCCCCGGGACAGGGGGCTCGGGAGCGGTACTTC.

The rearrangement joins TRBV30 to TRBJ1-6, with D unresolved. The V gene lost 0 bases and the J gene lost 7 bases, with 7 bases spanning the gap. The CDR3 has 13 amino acids. Looked up from germline, CDR1 is GTSNPN and CDR2 is SVGIG (reference sequence). DNA for the CDR3: TGTGCCTGGAGTGTACCGGGGAATTCACCCCTCCACTTT. Amino acid sequence: CAWSVPGNSPLHF. The variable domain in full, completed from reference TRBV30 and TRBJ1-6, reads SQTIHQWPATLVQPVGSPLSLECTVEGTSNPNLYWYRQAAGRGLQLLFYSVGIGQISSEVPQNLSASRPQDRQFILSSKKLLLSDSGFYLCAWSVPGNSPLHFGNGTRLTVT.

The rearrangement joins TRBV7-2 to TRBJ2-5; no firm D call. CDR3 length: 12 residues. Germline values: CDR1 SGHTA, CDR2 FQGNSA. The V gene lost 2 bases and the J gene lost 5 bases, with 6 bases spanning the gap. CDR3 protein: CASSLRTETQYF. CDR3 sequence (DNA): TGTGCCAGCAGCTTAAGGACGGAGACCCAGTACTTC.

V gene TRBV27 combines with J gene TRBJ2-7; 10 bases match TRBD1. V dropped 2 bases and J dropped 4; count of bases not matched to a gene: 5. Germline assignment: CDR1 MNHEY and CDR2 SMNVEV (reference sequence). This CDR3 has 15 amino acids. CDR3 sequence: CASSLRGTGVYEQYF. As DNA, the CDR3 is TGTGCCAGCAGTTTACGGGGGACAGGGGTGTACGAGCAGTACTTC.

The gene calls are TRBV4-1 and TRBJ2-5; unclear D gene. The V end was cut by 3 bases, the J end by 1 base, with 6 bases between. Germline V gives CDR1 MGHRA, CDR2 YSYEKL. The CDR3 length is 13 residues. The CDR3 DNA reads TGCGCCAGCAGCCAGTGGACCCAAGAGACCCAGTACTTC. Encoded protein: CASSQWTQETQYF.

The chain recombines TRBV6-5 with TRBJ2-1; no reliable D call. Trimming left V 0 bases short and J 2 bases short, with 11 bases between. This CDR3 is 16 amino acids long. Germline V gives CDR1 MNHEY, CDR2 SVGAGI. This CDR3 is CASSYSSGFPYNEQFF. CDR3 sequence (DNA): TGTGCCAGCAGTTACTCGTCGGGTTTCCCCTACAATGAGCAGTTCTTC.

The V and J genes are TRBV15 and TRBJ2-3; D possibly uses TRBD1 or TRBD2 (5 bases each). The CDR3 covers 16 residues. Trimming took off 3 bases at V and 1 base at J, with 14 bases between the two ends. Germline CDR1 and CDR2: LNHNV and YYDKDF (reference sequence). The CDR3 here is CATSRGPGAGTDTQYF. The CDR3 DNA reads as TGTGCCACCAGCAGGGGACCGGGCGCAGGCACAGATACGCAGTATTTT.

V gene TRBV6-1 combines with J gene TRBJ1-1; D not resolved. V lost 3 bases to trimming and J lost 0 bases, with 5 bases between them. This CDR3 is built from 13 residues. Germline V gene lookup returns CDR1 MNHNS and CDR2 SASEGT. The CDR3 is CASSEGLNTEAFF. In nucleotides, the CDR3 is TGTGCCAGCAGTGAGGGATTGAACACTGAAGCTTTCTTT.

This chain joins TRBV4-3 and TRBJ1-1, with a possible D match to TRBD1 (6 bases). The CDR3 extends over 18 amino acids. Trimming took off 4 bases at V and 4 bases at J, with 25 bases between the two ends. From germline, CDR1 is LGHNA and CDR2 YSLEER. The CDR3 reads CASSLSPGERTSPTEAFF. The CDR3 DNA follows: TGCGCCAGCAGCCTGAGCCCAGGGGAAAGAACAAGCCCCACTGAAGCTTTCTTT.

V usage is TRBV2 and J usage is TRBJ2-3; D ambiguous. Germline loops: CDR1 SNHLY, CDR2 FYNNEI. Trimming shortened V by 2 bases and J by 2 bases, and 11 bases separated the two germline ends. This CDR3 is built from 15 residues. The CDR3 here is CASSEYGGFTDTQYF. The CDR3 DNA follows: TGTGCCAGCAGTGAATATGGTGGATTCACAGATACGCAGTATTTT.

The chain has TRBV11-1 and TRBJ2-3; D remains unclear. This CDR3 comprises 13 residues. Trimming shortened V by 0 bases and J by 3 bases, and 4 bases separated the two germline ends. Germline values: CDR1 SGHAT, CDR2 FQDESV (reference sequence). The CDR3 protein is CASSLAGTDTQYF. The CDR3 coding sequence is TGTGCCAGCAGCTTAGCGGGGACAGATACGCAGTATTTT.

This chain joins TRBV7-9 and TRBJ2-5; 9 nucleotides line up with TRBD2. The CDR3 consists of 14 residues. Germline loops: CDR1 SEHNR, CDR2 FQNEAQ (reference sequence). Trimming at V came to 6 bases and at J to 5 bases, leaving 7 bases not matched to a gene. CDR3 in DNA: TGTGCCAGCAGTCTAATAGCGGGGGCGGAGACCCAGTACTTC. It yields the protein CASSLIAGAETQYF. Full variable domain (remainder filled in from reference TRBV7-9 and TRBJ2-5): DTGVSQNPRHKITKRGQNVTFRCDPISEHNRLYWYRQTLGQGPEFLTYFQNEAQLEKSRLLSDRFSAERPKGSFSTLEIQRTEQGDSAMYLCASSLIAGAETQYFGPGTRLLVL.